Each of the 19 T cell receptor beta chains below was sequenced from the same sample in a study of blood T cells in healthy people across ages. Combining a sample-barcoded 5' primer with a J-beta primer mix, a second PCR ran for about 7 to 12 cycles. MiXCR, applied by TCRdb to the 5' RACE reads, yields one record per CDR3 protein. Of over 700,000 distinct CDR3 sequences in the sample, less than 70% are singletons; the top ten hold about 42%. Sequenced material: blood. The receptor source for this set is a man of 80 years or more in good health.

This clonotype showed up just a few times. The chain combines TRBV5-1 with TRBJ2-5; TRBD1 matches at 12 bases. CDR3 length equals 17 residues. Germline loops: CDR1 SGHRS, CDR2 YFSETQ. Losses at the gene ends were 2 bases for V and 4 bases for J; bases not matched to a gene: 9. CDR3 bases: TGCGCCAGCAGCTTAAGGGGACAGGGGGCAGGAGGAGAGACCCAGTACTTC. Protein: CASSLRGQGAGGETQYF.

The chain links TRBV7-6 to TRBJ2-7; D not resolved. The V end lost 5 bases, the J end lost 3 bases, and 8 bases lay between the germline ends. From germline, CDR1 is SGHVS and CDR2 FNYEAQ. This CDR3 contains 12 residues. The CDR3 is CASSNDHYEQYF. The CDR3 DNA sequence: TGTGCCAGCAGCAACGATCACTACGAGCAGTACTTC.

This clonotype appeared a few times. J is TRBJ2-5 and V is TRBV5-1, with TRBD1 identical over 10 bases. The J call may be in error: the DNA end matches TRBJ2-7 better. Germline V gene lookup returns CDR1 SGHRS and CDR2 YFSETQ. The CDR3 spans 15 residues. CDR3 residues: CASSLTRDRGHEQYF. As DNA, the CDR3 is TGCGCCAGCAGCCTCACCCGGGACAGGGGCCACGAGCAGTACTTC.

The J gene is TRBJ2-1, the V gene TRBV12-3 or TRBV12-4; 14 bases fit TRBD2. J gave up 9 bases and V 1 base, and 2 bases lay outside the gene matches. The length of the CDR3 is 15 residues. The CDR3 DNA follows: TGTGCCAGCAGTTTAGGACTAGCGGGAGGGAGTGAGCAGTTCTTC. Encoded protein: CASSLGLAGGSEQFF.

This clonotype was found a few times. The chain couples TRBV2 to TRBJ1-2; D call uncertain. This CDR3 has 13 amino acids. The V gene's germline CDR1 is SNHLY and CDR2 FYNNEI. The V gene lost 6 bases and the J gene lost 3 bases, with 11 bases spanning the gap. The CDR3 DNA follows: TGTGCCAGCAGCCCACAGTCCTACTATGGCTACACCTTC. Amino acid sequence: CASSPQSYYGYTF.

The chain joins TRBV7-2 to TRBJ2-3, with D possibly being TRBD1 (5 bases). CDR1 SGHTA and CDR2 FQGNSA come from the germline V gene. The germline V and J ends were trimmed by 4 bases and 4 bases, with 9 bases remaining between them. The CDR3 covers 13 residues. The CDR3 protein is CASSYDSADTQYF. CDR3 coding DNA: TGTGCCAGCAGCTATGACAGTGCAGATACGCAGTATTTT.

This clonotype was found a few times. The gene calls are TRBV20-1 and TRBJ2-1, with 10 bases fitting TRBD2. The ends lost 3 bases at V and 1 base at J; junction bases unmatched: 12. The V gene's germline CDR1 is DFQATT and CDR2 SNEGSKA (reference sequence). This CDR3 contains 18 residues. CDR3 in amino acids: CSASRALGLADSYNEQFF. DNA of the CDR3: TGCAGTGCTAGTCGGGCCCTTGGACTAGCGGATTCCTACAATGAGCAGTTCTTC.

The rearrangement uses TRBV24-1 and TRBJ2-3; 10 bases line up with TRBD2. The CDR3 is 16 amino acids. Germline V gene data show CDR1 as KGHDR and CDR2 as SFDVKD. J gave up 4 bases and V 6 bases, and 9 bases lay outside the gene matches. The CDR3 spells CATSNPSGRVADTQYF. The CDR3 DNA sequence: TGTGCCACCAGTAACCCGAGCGGGAGGGTAGCAGATACGCAGTATTTT.

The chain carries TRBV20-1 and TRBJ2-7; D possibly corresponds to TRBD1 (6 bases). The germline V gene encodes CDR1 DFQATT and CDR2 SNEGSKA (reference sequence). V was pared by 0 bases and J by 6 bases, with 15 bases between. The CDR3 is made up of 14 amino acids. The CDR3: CSARDPTTGSEQYF. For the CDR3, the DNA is TGCAGTGCTAGAGATCCGACGACAGGCAGCGAGCAGTACTTC.

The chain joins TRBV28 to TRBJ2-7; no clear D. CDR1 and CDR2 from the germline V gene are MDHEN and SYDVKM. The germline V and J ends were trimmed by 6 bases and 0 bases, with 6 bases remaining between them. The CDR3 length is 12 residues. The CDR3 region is CASRPPSYEQYF. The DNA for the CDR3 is TGTGCCAGCAGGCCCCCCTCCTACGAGCAGTACTTC.

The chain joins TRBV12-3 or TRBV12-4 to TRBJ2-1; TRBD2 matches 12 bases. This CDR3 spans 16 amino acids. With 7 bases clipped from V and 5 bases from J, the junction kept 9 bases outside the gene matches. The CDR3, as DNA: TGTGCCAGCACCAAATCGACTAGCGGGAGAAACAATGAGCAGTTCTTC. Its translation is CASTKSTSGRNNEQFF.

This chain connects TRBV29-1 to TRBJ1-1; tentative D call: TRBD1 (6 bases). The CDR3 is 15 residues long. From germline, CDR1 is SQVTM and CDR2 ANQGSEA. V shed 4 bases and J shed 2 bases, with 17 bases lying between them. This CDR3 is CSVGGHLRGNTEAFF. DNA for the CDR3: TGCAGCGTTGGGGGACACCTAAGGGGTAACACTGAAGCTTTCTTT.

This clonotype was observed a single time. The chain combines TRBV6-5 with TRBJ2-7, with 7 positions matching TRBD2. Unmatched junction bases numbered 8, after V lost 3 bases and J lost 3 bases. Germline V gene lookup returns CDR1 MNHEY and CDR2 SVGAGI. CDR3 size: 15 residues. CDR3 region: CASSYSASGHYEQYF. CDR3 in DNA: TGTGCCAGCAGTTATTCGGCTAGCGGCCACTACGAGCAGTACTTC.

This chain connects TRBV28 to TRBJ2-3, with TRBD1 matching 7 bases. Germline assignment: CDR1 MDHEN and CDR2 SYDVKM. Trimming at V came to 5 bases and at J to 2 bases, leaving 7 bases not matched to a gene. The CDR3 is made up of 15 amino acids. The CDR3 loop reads CASSLPTGNTDTQYF. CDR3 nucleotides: TGTGCCAGCAGTCTGCCGACAGGGAACACAGATACGCAGTATTTT.

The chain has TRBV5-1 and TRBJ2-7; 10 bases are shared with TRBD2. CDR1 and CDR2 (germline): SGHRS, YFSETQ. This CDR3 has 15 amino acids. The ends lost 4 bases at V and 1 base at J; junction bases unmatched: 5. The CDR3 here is CASSILAGPSYEQYF. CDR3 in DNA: TGCGCCAGCAGCATACTAGCGGGACCGTCCTACGAGCAGTACTTC.

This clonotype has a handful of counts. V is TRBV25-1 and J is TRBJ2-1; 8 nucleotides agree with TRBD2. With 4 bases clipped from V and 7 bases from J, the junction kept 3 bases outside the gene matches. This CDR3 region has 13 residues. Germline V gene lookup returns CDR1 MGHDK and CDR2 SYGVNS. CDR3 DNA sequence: TGTGCCAGCAGTGGCCGGGGGGGAAATGAGCAGTTCTTC. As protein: CASSGRGGNEQFF. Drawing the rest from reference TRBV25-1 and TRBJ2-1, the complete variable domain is EADIYQTPRYLVIGTGKKITLECSQTMGHDKMYWYQQDPGMELHLIHYSYGVNSTEKGDLSSESTVSRIRTEHFPLTLESARPSHTSQYLCASSGRGGNEQFFGPGTRLTVL.

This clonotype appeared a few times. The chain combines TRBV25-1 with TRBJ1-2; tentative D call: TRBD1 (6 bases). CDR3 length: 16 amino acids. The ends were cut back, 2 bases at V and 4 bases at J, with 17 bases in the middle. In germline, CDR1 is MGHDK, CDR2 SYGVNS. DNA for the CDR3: TGTGCCAGCAGTGAAGGGGGGGCAGGGGTGATCTATGGCTACACCTTC. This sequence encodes CASSEGGAGVIYGYTF.

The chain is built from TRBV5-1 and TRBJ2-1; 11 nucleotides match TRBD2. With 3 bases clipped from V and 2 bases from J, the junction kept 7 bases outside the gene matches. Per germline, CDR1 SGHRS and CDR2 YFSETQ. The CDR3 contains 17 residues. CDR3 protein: CASSWRGSGRAYNEQFF. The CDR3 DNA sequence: TGCGCCAGCAGCTGGAGGGGTAGCGGGAGGGCCTACAATGAGCAGTTCTTC.

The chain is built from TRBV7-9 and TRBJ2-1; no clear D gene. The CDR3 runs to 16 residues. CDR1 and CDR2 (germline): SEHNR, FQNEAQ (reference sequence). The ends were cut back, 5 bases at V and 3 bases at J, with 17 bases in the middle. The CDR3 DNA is TGTGCCAGCAGCCGTTCAACGGGCCCCCTCTACAATGAGCAGTTCTTC. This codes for CASSRSTGPLYNEQFF.